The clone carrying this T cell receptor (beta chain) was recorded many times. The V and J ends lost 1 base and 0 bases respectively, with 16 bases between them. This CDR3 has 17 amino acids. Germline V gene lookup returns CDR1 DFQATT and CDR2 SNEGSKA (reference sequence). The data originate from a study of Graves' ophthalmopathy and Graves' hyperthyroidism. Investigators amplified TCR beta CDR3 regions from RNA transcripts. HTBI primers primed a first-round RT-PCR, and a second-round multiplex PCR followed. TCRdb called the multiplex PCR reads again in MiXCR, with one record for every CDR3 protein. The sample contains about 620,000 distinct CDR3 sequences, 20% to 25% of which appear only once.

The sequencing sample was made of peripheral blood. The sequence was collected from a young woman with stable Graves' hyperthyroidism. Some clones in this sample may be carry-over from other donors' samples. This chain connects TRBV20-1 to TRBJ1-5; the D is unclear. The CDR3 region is CSARGVGELYSNQPQHF. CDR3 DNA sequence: TGCAGTGCTAGAGGCGTCGGAGAATTATATAGCAATCAGCCCCAGCATTTT.